This T cell receptor beta chain was documented in a study of cytomegalovirus exposure and HLA in healthy donors. Notes on this clone: Its antigen is undetermined.

Primers: 60 Vbeta forward and 13 Jbeta reverse. Clones were sequenced by immunoSEQ multiplex PCR, and TCRdb holds only the in-frame ones, with some missing. The repertoire holds about 160,000 clones, more than 65% seen once, with 5% to 7% in the top ten. Study observations and caveats: Altogether, more than 150 TCR beta chains were recorded as cytomegalovirus-associated.

Germline V gene data show CDR1 as SGHKS and CDR2 as YYEKEE (reference sequence). Trimming pared 2 bases from V and 5 bases from J, leaving 13 bases between. This CDR3 has 14 residues. The gene calls are TRBV5-5 and TRBJ1-2, with D possibly TRBD1 on 5 matching bases. The specimen sequenced was PBMCs. This receptor was identified in a man aged 50 to 59 in good health and CMV-seropositive. CDR3 amino acids: CASSFERGSYGYTF. The CDR3, as DNA: TGTGCCAGCAGCTTCGAAAGGGGATCTTATGGCTACACCTTC.